This T cell receptor beta chain originates from a study of OX40 agonist ivuxolimab in advanced cancers. Turning to the study itself: Three patients got partial responses; one had hepatocellular carcinoma and two had cutaneous melanoma. Whole-study findings and limits: Partial responders treated at 0.1-3.0 mg/kg exhibited clonal expansion among the lowest measured.

Profiled with immunoSEQ multiplex PCR; TCRdb holds only in-frame clones, not every one. The table records around 67,000 clones, 88% of them present only once. The CDR3 has 17 residues. V lost 5 bases and J 0 bases, leaving 18 bases between the germline ends. In germline, CDR1 is MDHEN, CDR2 SYDVKM. Regarding this clone: Antigen unknown.

The gene calls are TRBV28 and TRBJ2-3; possibly TRBD2 for D (5 bases). This TCR came from an adult with an advanced solid tumor such as melanoma, head and neck, liver or kidney cancer. The material was CD4+ or CD8+ T cells sorted from blood, obtained in a trial of the OX40 agonist ivuxolimab. CDR3 coding DNA: TGTGCCAGCAGTCCCTCCCCCGGCGGAGGAAGCACAGATACGCAGTATTTT. This codes for CASSPSPGGGSTDTQYF.